This passage covers 21 T cell receptor beta chains from one sample sequenced in a study of blood T cell repertoires in COVID-19 (dated by TCRdb to the early 2020s). The library relied on the immunoSEQ multiplex PCR assay. TCRdb retrieved this table from immuneACCESS and kept in-frame rearrangements only. Not all clones are present; in checked studies, unresolved V genes account for under half, and no reason is known for the remainder. The sample profile shows around 29,000 clones; 65% to 70% of them were found once. About a sixth of the sample goes to the ten largest clones. The specimen was peripheral blood. The source is a human donor in a cohort sampled during active COVID-19.

The J gene is TRBJ2-5, the V gene TRBV11-3; D remains ambiguous. The CDR3 contains 13 residues. Germline V gene sequence: CDR1 SGHNT, CDR2 YENEEA. The V gene lost 3 bases and the J gene lost 3 bases, with 8 bases spanning the gap. The CDR3, as DNA: TGTGCCAGCAGCTTCGACTCCAAAGAGACCCAGTACTTC. Encoded protein: CASSFDSKETQYF.

The sample holds a few counts of this clone. The rearrangement uses TRBV3-1 (or the pseudogene TRBV3-2) and TRBJ2-1; TRBD2 matches 7 bases. CDR1 is LGHDT and CDR2 is YNNKEL in the germline V gene (reference sequence). Trimming cost V 4 bases and J 6 bases; bases outside gene matches: 9. This CDR3 is built from 15 residues. The CDR3 spells CASSRGLEGVNEQFF. DNA for the CDR3: TGTGCCAGCAGCCGAGGACTAGAAGGGGTCAATGAGCAGTTCTTC.

A single count supports this clone. V and J are TRBV14 and TRBJ2-2, with D possibly TRBD2 on 5 matching bases. The CDR3 contains 16 residues. The V end lost 6 bases, the J end lost 3 bases, and 17 bases lay between the germline ends. Germline V gene data show CDR1 as SGHDN and CDR2 as FVKESK. The CDR3 here is CASSQNLAGDTGELFF. CDR3 DNA: TGTGCCAGCAGTCAAAACCTAGCTGGAGACACCGGGGAGCTGTTTTTT.

V and J are TRBV7-2 and TRBJ1-4; 7 bases are a match to TRBD1. V shed 5 bases and J 3 bases; nucleotides not matched to a gene: 6. This CDR3 has 15 amino acids. Looked up from germline, CDR1 is SGHTA and CDR2 is FQGNSA. The CDR3 sequence is CASSPGTVPNEKLFF. The CDR3 nucleotides read TGTGCCAGCAGCCCGGGGACAGTACCTAATGAAAAACTGTTTTTT.

V gene TRBV6-2 or TRBV6-3 combines with J gene TRBJ1-4, with 11 bases that match TRBD1. Germline trimming cut 6 bases from V and 7 bases from J; bases unmatched to any gene: 7. This CDR3 spans 15 amino acids. CDR1 and CDR2 from the germline V gene are MNHEY and SVGEGT. The CDR3, as DNA: TGTGCCAGCAGCTCCGGGACAGGGGGGACTGAAAAACTGTTTTTT. It yields the protein CASSSGTGGTEKLFF.

This clone appeared a few times. The rearrangement uses TRBV27 and TRBJ2-3; possibly TRBD1 for D (6 bases). V dropped 6 bases and J dropped 3 bases, with 13 bases sitting between them. This CDR3 comprises 14 residues. In germline, CDR1 is MNHEY, CDR2 SMNVEV (reference sequence). CDR3: CASRTFRGTDTQYF. CDR3 in DNA: TGTGCCAGCAGAACGTTCAGGGGTACAGATACGCAGTATTTT.

The chain links TRBV6-5 to TRBJ2-1, with 9 bases matching TRBD2. The CDR3 spans 15 residues. The V gene's germline CDR1 is MNHEY and CDR2 SVGAGI. V lost 5 bases and J lost 8; bases outside the gene matches: 10. The CDR3 region is CASSPGLALNDEQFF. Written as DNA, the CDR3 is TGTGCCAGCAGTCCCGGACTAGCGCTGAACGATGAGCAGTTCTTC.

This clone occurred once. This sequence joins TRBV5-4 and TRBJ2-1; 12 bases are a match to TRBD2. Trimming at V came to 9 bases and at J to 8 bases, leaving 3 bases not matched to a gene. The CDR3 covers 12 residues. Germline CDR1 SGHNT, CDR2 YYREEE (reference sequence). The CDR3 nucleotides read TGTGCCAACGGACTAGCGGGGTATGAGCAGTTCTTC. It encodes CANGLAGYEQFF.

This chain links TRBV23-1 with TRBJ2-2; tentatively, D is TRBD1 (5 bases). TRBV23-1 is given ORF status, its function remaining uncertain. Trimming pared 6 bases from V and 1 base from J, leaving 21 bases between. CDR3 length: 18 residues. In DNA form, the CDR3 reads TGCGCCAGCAGCCGGACATTAGGGATGTATGGGAACACCGGGGAGCTGTTTTTT. Translating it yields CASSRTLGMYGNTGELFF.

The chain couples TRBV5-1 to TRBJ2-5, with 15 bases lining up with TRBD2. From germline, CDR1 is SGHRS and CDR2 YFSETQ. J was trimmed by 5 bases and V by 4 bases; bases with no gene match: 6. This CDR3 is built from 16 residues. CDR3 coding DNA: TGCGCCAGCAGCCGGACTAGCGGGGGGGCCGGGGAGACCCAGTACTTC. Protein sequence: CASSRTSGGAGETQYF.

V is TRBV7-2 and J is TRBJ1-1; 9 nucleotides line up with TRBD1. The CDR3 extends over 15 amino acids. V was pared by 3 bases and J by 5 bases, with 7 bases of the junction left unmatched. Germline V gene sequence: CDR1 SGHTA, CDR2 FQGNSA. CDR3 loop: CASSFNGQGRTEAFF. The CDR3 nucleotides read TGTGCCAGCAGCTTTAACGGACAGGGGAGAACTGAAGCTTTCTTT.

This clone was recorded a few times. The CDR3 DNA follows: TGTGCCAGCAGCGTCGCGGGGCCGTATGGCTACACCTTC. As protein: CASSVAGPYGYTF. The rearrangement links TRBV9 to TRBJ1-2; a possible D gene is TRBD1 (5 bases). From germline, CDR1 is SGDLS and CDR2 YYNGEE. The V end was cut by 2 bases, the J end by 5 bases, with 10 bases between. The CDR3 extends over 13 amino acids.

This chain connects TRBV2 to TRBJ2-1, with TRBD2 identical over 7 bases. Germline V gene lookup returns CDR1 SNHLY and CDR2 FYNNEI. The J segment lost 7 bases and the V segment lost 8 bases, leaving 8 bases of the junction unmatched. The CDR3 has 13 amino acids. CDR3 nucleotide sequence: TGTGCCAGCCTACCCGGGGGGAGGAATGAGCAGTTCTTC. Protein product: CASLPGGRNEQFF.

V usage is TRBV5-1 and J usage is TRBJ2-5; TRBD1 matches 8 bases. V lost 4 bases, J lost 4 bases, and 3 bases stayed unmatched. The germline gives CDR1 SGHRS, CDR2 YFSETQ. CDR3 length: 13 residues. This CDR3 is CASSLTGGETQYF. The CDR3 bases are TGCGCCAGCAGCCTTACAGGGGGAGAGACCCAGTACTTC.

The rearrangement links TRBV3-1 (or the pseudogene TRBV3-2) to TRBJ2-7, with a weak D call TRBD2 (5 bases). Trimming took off 4 bases at V and 0 bases at J, with 13 bases between the two ends. The CDR3 covers 15 residues. The germline gives CDR1 LGHDT, CDR2 YNNKEL (reference sequence). The CDR3 loop is CASSLALGVSYEQYF. The CDR3 coding sequence is TGTGCCAGCAGCCTGGCACTAGGAGTCTCCTACGAGCAGTACTTC.

This clone was observed a few times. For the CDR3, the DNA is TGCGCCAGCAGCGGGAGGAGTACCTACGAGCAGTACTTC. It codes for CASSGRSTYEQYF. The V call is TRBV5-1, the J call TRBJ2-7; possibly TRBD2 for D (6 bases). The CDR3 contains 13 residues. Germline lookup yields CDR1 SGHRS and CDR2 YFSETQ. Trimming pared 4 bases from V and 2 bases from J, leaving 10 bases between.

A single count supports this clone. The CDR3 reads CASSLSGANVLTF. CDR3 DNA: TGTGCCAGCAGCCTCTCTGGGGCCAACGTCCTGACTTTC. V is TRBV27 and J is TRBJ2-6; D uncertain. V lost 6 bases and J lost 0, with 3 bases in between. The CDR3 totals 13 residues. CDR1 and CDR2 (germline): MNHEY, SMNVEV (reference sequence). Full variable domain (rest looked up from reference TRBV27 and TRBJ2-6): EAQVTQNPRYLITVTGKKLTVTCSQNMNHEYMSWYRQDPGLGLRQIYYSMNVEVTDKGDVPEGYKVSRKEKRNFPLILESPSPNQTSLYFCASSLSGANVLTFGAGSRLTVL.

The rearrangement links TRBV6-5 to TRBJ2-6, with 7 positions matching TRBD1. The V segment lost 2 bases and the J segment 2 bases; nucleotides outside the gene matches: 3. Germline V gene data show CDR1 as MNHEY and CDR2 as SVGAGI. This CDR3 is 16 amino acids long. This chain's CDR3 is CASSYLGGPGANVLTF. CDR3 DNA sequence: TGTGCCAGCAGTTACCTAGGGGGCCCTGGGGCCAACGTCCTGACTTTC.

V is TRBV24-1 and J is TRBJ1-6; 9 nucleotides match TRBD1. Unmatched junction bases numbered 3, after V lost 7 bases and J lost 9 bases. Germline CDR1 is KGHDR and CDR2 is SFDVKD. This CDR3 spans 13 amino acids. For the CDR3, the DNA is TGTGCCACCAGACAGGGGGCAGGTTCACCCCTCCACTTT. Encoded protein: CATRQGAGSPLHF.

The chain joins TRBV12-5 to TRBJ2-1, with a possible D match to TRBD1 (6 bases). The CDR3 has 16 amino acids. V was trimmed by 0 bases and J by 2 bases, leaving 11 bases between them. The germline gives CDR1 LGHNT, CDR2 FRNRAP. CDR3 coding DNA: TGTGCTAGTGGTTTGGTCCTAGGGGGACCCTACAATGAGCAGTTCTTC. Translated, it gives CASGLVLGGPYNEQFF.

The rearrangement joins TRBV7-6 to TRBJ2-1; possible D gene TRBD2, 7 bases. Looked up from germline, CDR1 is SGHVS and CDR2 is FNYEAQ. The CDR3 covers 18 residues. Deletions cut 5 bases from V and 8 bases from J, with 28 bases between. CDR3 sequence (DNA): TGTGCCAGCAGCCTACCGAAGACCGGGGGGCCAAATTACGATGAGCAGTTCTTC. It translates to CASSLPKTGGPNYDEQFF.